This is a list of T cell receptor beta chains from one sample in a study of blood T cell repertoires in COVID-19. TCRdb's copy holds only in-frame clones and misses some; the assay was immunoSEQ multiplex PCR. The table has tens of thousands of clones, approximately 85% seen once. Sequencing was carried out using peripheral blood. These receptors originate from a human donor in a cohort sampled during active COVID-19. Both conserved end residues are part of each CDR3. The order of the fields is clone size, V gene, D gene, J gene, CDR3 protein, CDR3 DNA. D genes are given only for firm matches. Clone size is shown for a subset of rows, as once, few, many or a class of expanded clone.

>-|TRBV27|-|TRBJ2-7
CASSVRGGGLQYF
TGTGCCAGCAGTGTCCGAGGGGGAGGGTTGCAGTACTTC
>-|TRBV28|TRBD1|TRBJ1-5
CASSEQGLGSQPQHF
TGTGCCAGCAGTGAACAGGGGTTGGGTTCTCAGCCCCAGCATTTT
>-|TRBV9|-|TRBJ2-5
CASSVGSTRETQYF
TGTGCCAGCAGCGTAGGATCTACCCGAGAGACCCAGTACTTC
>-|TRBV28|-|TRBJ1-5
CASSLSMRSQPQHF
TGTGCCAGCAGTTTATCAATGAGGTCCCAGCCCCAGCATTTT
>-|TRBV24-1|TRBD2|TRBJ2-3
CATSDFGGGNTDTQYF
TGTGCCACCAGTGATTTTGGGGGGGGGAACACAGATACGCAGTATTTT
>few|TRBV6-6|TRBD2|TRBJ2-2
CASSVGTSGGGELFF
TGTGCCAGCAGTGTGGGGACTAGCGGGGGCGGGGAGCTGTTTTTT
>once|TRBV5-5|TRBD1|TRBJ2-6
CASGTGQSSGANVLTF
TGTGCCAGCGGGACAGGGCAGTCCTCTGGGGCCAACGTCCTGACTTTC
>-|TRBV5-1|TRBD1|TRBJ2-7
CASSLQGVDSDYEQYF
TGCGCCAGCAGTTTACAGGGGGTGGACTCCGATTACGAGCAGTACTTC
>-|TRBV4-2|-|TRBJ1-6
CASSQDDRENSPLHF
TGTGCCAGCAGCCAAGATGATAGGGAGAATTCACCCCTCCACTTT
>-|TRBV5-4|TRBD2|TRBJ2-1
CASSLGSGGYNEQFF
TGTGCCAGCAGCTTGGGTAGCGGGGGGTACAATGAGCAGTTCTTC
>-|TRBV5-1|-|TRBJ2-1
CASSLGGSRSSYNEQFF
TGCGCCAGCAGCTTGGGAGGGTCCCGTTCCTCCTACAATGAGCAGTTCTTC
>once|TRBV3-1/TRBV3-2|TRBD2|TRBJ2-2
CASSQRDYPGELFF
TGTGCCAGCAGCCAAAGGGACTACCCCGGGGAGCTGTTTTTT
>-|TRBV5-4|-|TRBJ2-5
CASSLADSLETQYF
TGTGCCAGCAGCTTGGCGGACAGCTTAGAGACCCAGTACTTC
>-|TRBV7-2|TRBD2|TRBJ2-5
CASSWGLAGGLSETQYF
TGTGCCAGCAGCTGGGGACTAGCGGGGGGCCTGTCCGAGACCCAGTACTTC
>-|TRBV21-1|-|TRBJ2-3
CASSKGQVTDTQYF
TGTGCCAGCAGCAAAGGACAGGTCACAGATACGCAGTATTTT
>-|TRBV7-2|TRBD1|TRBJ2-1
CASSRTGLTYNEQFF
TGTGCCAGCAGCCGGACAGGGCTCACCTACAATGAGCAGTTCTTC
>-|TRBV15|TRBD2|TRBJ2-1
CATSREAGLAGASSYNEQFF
TGTGCCACCAGCAGAGAGGCGGGACTAGCGGGGGCGAGCTCCTACAATGAGCAGTTCTTC
>-|TRBV7-2|TRBD2|TRBJ2-3
CASSPGGPITDTQYF
TGTGCCAGCAGCCCGGGGGGGCCCATCACAGATACGCAGTATTTT
>-|TRBV27|-|TRBJ1-5
CASSARGSSNQPQHF
TGTGCCAGCAGTGCCCGGGGTAGTAGCAATCAGCCCCAGCATTTT
>-|TRBV11-1|TRBD2|TRBJ2-3
CASSLAAGGRGDTQYF
TGTGCCAGCAGCTTAGCGGCGGGGGGCCGAGGGGATACGCAGTATTTT
>-|TRBV18|-|TRBJ2-5
CASSPQYQETQYF
TGTGCCAGCTCACCTCAGTACCAAGAGACCCAGTACTTC
>-|TRBV5-1|-|TRBJ2-4
CASSRGADKNIQYF
TGCGCCAGCAGCCGGGGGGCCGACAAAAACATTCAGTACTTC
>-|TRBV19|TRBD1|TRBJ2-7
CASIGQARGEQYF
TGTGCCAGTATAGGACAGGCACGCGGCGAGCAGTACTTC
>-|TRBV4-1|-|TRBJ2-7
CASSQEWRRSYEQYF
TGCGCCAGCAGCCAAGAGTGGCGGCGATCCTACGAGCAGTACTTC
>once|TRBV10-3|TRBD1|TRBJ2-1
CAISVGQGNGNEQFF
TGTGCCATCAGTGTCGGACAGGGAAATGGCAATGAGCAGTTCTTC
>-|TRBV6-4|TRBD2|TRBJ2-3
CASSGGGSTDTQYF
TGTGCCAGCAGTGGGGGGGGAAGCACAGATACGCAGTATTTT
>-|TRBV18|-|TRBJ1-1
CASSPMQEAEAFF
TGTGCCAGCTCACCAATGCAGGAGGCCGAAGCTTTCTTT
>-|TRBV28|-|TRBJ2-7
CASAKGVTYEQYF
TGTGCCAGCGCCAAGGGGGTTACCTACGAGCAGTACTTC
>-|TRBV7-8|-|TRBJ2-7
CASSFVRGEQYF
TGTGCCAGCAGCTTCGTAAGGGGCGAGCAGTACTTC
>-|TRBV6-1|-|TRBJ1-2
CASSEEPGWGYTF
TGTGCCAGCAGTGAAGAACCCGGTTGGGGCTACACCTTC
>-|TRBV6-5|-|TRBJ2-7
CASSYSSQGGQREQYF
TGTGCCAGCAGTTACTCATCACAGGGGGGGCAACGCGAGCAGTACTTC
>-|TRBV27|TRBD2|TRBJ2-1
CASSLAGVRNEQFF
TGTGCCAGCAGTTTAGCGGGGGTACGCAATGAGCAGTTCTTC
>-|TRBV6-2/TRBV6-3|-|TRBJ1-5
CASSAQGYTQHF
TGTGCCAGCAGTGCCCAGGGATATACCCAGCATTTT
>-|TRBV9|-|TRBJ1-1
CASSVGEGGEAFF
TGTGCCAGCAGCGTAGGCGAAGGCGGTGAAGCTTTCTTT
>-|TRBV21-1|-|TRBJ2-7
CASSKSGGAPHEQYF
TGTGCCAGCAGCAAGTCGGGGGGCGCTCCCCACGAGCAGTACTTC
>-|TRBV5-1|TRBD1|TRBJ2-7
CASSSRDRAYEQYF
TGCGCCAGCAGCTCCCGGGACAGGGCCTACGAGCAGTACTTC
>-|TRBV4-1|TRBD2|TRBJ2-5
CASSQGVARGIQETQYF
TGCGCCAGCAGCCAAGGTGTCGCGCGGGGGATCCAAGAGACCCAGTACTTC
>-|TRBV4-1|-|TRBJ1-2
CASSHPGRGRADGYTF
TGCGCCAGCAGCCACCCCGGGAGGGGCAGGGCCGATGGCTACACCTTC
>-|TRBV6-5|TRBD2|TRBJ2-5
CASSYYGGGTQYF
TGTGCCAGCAGTTACTATGGGGGGGGGACCCAGTACTTC
>-|TRBV5-1|-|TRBJ2-1
CASSRVGVEQFF
TGCGCCAGCAGCCGGGTGGGAGTTGAGCAGTTCTTC
>-|TRBV7-9|-|TRBJ1-2
CASSPGTTVYGYTF
TGTGCCAGCAGCCCTGGGACAACCGTCTATGGCTACACCTTC
>-|TRBV11-2|TRBD2|TRBJ2-7
CASSLGLAGIEQYF
TGTGCCAGCAGCTTAGGACTAGCGGGGATCGAGCAGTACTTC
>-|TRBV9|TRBD1|TRBJ2-7
CASSVDGTGSMNEQYF
TGTGCCAGCAGCGTAGACGGGACAGGGAGCATGAACGAGCAGTACTTC
>-|TRBV30|TRBD1|TRBJ1-3
CAWSIRGPGRNTIYF
TGTGCCTGGAGTATTAGGGGGCCAGGTAGAAACACCATATATTTT
>once|TRBV18|-|TRBJ2-2
CASSPRRADGELFF
TGTGCCAGCTCACCACGTCGAGCGGACGGGGAGCTGTTTTTT
>-|TRBV7-8|TRBD2|TRBJ2-3
CASSFSGGMDTQYF
TGTGCCAGCAGCTTTTCGGGGGGGATGGATACGCAGTATTTT
>-|TRBV27|TRBD1|TRBJ2-4
CASSSYRGQNIQYF
TGTGCCAGCAGTTCGTACAGGGGTCAAAACATTCAGTACTTC
>few|TRBV5-8|TRBD2|TRBJ2-7
CASSLGGGGAAYEQYF
TGTGCCAGCAGCTTGGGTGGCGGGGGGGCTGCCTACGAGCAGTACTTC
>-|TRBV20-1|TRBD1|TRBJ2-7
CSARPTGEQYF
TGCAGTGCTAGACCGACAGGGGAGCAGTACTTC
>-|TRBV6-6|TRBD1|TRBJ2-7
CASSPGTDQVPYEQYF
TGTGCCAGCAGCCCCGGGACAGACCAAGTACCCTACGAGCAGTACTTC
>-|TRBV7-6|-|TRBJ1-1
CASSLAGGGSTEAFF
TGTGCCAGCAGCTTAGCCGGGGGGGGGTCCACTGAAGCTTTCTTT
>-|TRBV9|-|TRBJ1-2
CASSVPTNGYTF
TGTGCCAGCAGCGTCCCCACAAATGGCTACACCTTC
>-|TRBV6-2/TRBV6-3|TRBD2|TRBJ2-5
CASSYFGAGGGQTQYF
TGTGCCAGCAGTTACTTTGGAGCGGGGGGAGGGCAGACCCAGTACTTC
>-|TRBV13|-|TRBJ2-5
CASSARRTAKETQYF
TGTGCCAGCAGCGCTAGGCGGACAGCGAAAGAGACCCAGTACTTC
>-|TRBV12-3/TRBV12-4|-|TRBJ1-5
CASRRGTNQPQHF
TGTGCCAGCAGGAGGGGGACAAATCAGCCCCAGCATTTT
>once|TRBV3-1/TRBV3-2|TRBD1|TRBJ2-5
CASSQEDRGMTQYF
TGTGCCAGCAGCCAAGAGGACAGGGGAATGACCCAGTACTTC
>-|TRBV5-1|-|TRBJ2-5
CASSSMVGIQETQYF
TGCGCCAGCAGCTCGATGGTCGGGATCCAAGAGACCCAGTACTTC
>-|TRBV28|TRBD1|TRBJ1-5
CASSSDRQKPQHF
TGTGCCAGCAGTTCGGACAGGCAGAAACCCCAGCATTTT
>-|TRBV6-5|TRBD1|TRBJ2-2
CASKQGSRTGELFF
TGTGCCTCAAAACAGGGGTCCCGCACCGGGGAGCTGTTTTTT